The clone carrying this TCR beta chain was detected only once. This entry is derived from a study of blood T cell repertoires in COVID-19. Study-wide background: There were acute and convalescent COVID-19 samples, and they came from the United States, Italy and Spain. T cells, B-cell-depleted T cells, or PBMCs provided the cDNA or gDNA that served as material.

In the original workflow: Reference gene primer amplification gave nucleated cell count estimates. Using immunoSEQ multiplex PCR, the repertoire was profiled, and TCRdb retains in-frame clones only, with some absent. The V and J calls and the clone size are those of that table, but D and trimming were determined from the DNA. The sample contains 200,000 to 250,000 clones, roughly 80% of which appear only once. The CDR3 spans 17 residues. Germline CDR1 is LGHDT and CDR2 is YNNKEL (reference sequence). Losses at the gene ends were 2 bases for V and 0 bases for J; bases not matched to a gene: 4. The sample consisted of peripheral blood. The rearrangement uses TRBV3-1 (or the pseudogene TRBV3-2) and TRBJ1-4; TRBD1 matches at 9 bases. This sequence originates from a woman in her forties or fifties with acute or convalescent COVID-19. The chain's CDR3 is CASSQKDRGATNEKLFF. The DNA of the CDR3 is TGTGCCAGCAGCCAAAAGGACAGGGGTGCAACTAATGAAAAACTGTTTTTT.